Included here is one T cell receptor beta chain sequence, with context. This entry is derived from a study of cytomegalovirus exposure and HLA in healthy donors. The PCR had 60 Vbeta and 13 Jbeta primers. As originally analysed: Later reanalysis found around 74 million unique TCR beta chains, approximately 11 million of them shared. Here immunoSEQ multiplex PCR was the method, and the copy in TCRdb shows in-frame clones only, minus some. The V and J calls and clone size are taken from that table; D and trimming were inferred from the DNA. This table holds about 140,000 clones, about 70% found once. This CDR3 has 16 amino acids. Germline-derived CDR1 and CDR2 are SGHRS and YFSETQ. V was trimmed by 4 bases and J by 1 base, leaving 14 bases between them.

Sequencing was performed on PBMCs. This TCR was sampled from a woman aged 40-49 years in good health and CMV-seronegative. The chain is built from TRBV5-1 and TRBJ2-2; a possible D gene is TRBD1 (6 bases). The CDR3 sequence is CASSRLGHLNTGELFF. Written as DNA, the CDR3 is TGCGCCAGCAGCCGCCTGGGACACCTGAACACCGGGGAGCTGTTTTTT.